This TCR beta chain stems from a study of T-cell reconstitution after alpha-beta-depleted transplantation in children. Molecular barcoding with unique molecular identifiers was used for the TCRbeta library. TCRdb re-analysed the PCR reads in MiXCR, keeping a single row per CDR3 protein. The top ten hold 2.4% of the sample, which has some 520,000 distinct CDR3 sequences, approximately 32% seen once. The sequence was collected from a human donor who donated a stem cell graft to a child with aplastic anemia. The sequences come from PBMCs from the stem cell graft donor, collected from the stem cell graft.

Written as DNA, the CDR3 is TGTGCCACAAGGGACACAACGAACACCGGGGAGCTGTTTTTT. This encodes CATRDTTNTGELFF. The chain employs TRBV24-1 and TRBJ2-2; possible D gene TRBD1, 6 bases. Germline-derived CDR1 and CDR2 are KGHDR and SFDVKD. This CDR3 is built from 14 residues. V lost 10 bases to trimming and J lost 0 bases, with 11 bases between them.